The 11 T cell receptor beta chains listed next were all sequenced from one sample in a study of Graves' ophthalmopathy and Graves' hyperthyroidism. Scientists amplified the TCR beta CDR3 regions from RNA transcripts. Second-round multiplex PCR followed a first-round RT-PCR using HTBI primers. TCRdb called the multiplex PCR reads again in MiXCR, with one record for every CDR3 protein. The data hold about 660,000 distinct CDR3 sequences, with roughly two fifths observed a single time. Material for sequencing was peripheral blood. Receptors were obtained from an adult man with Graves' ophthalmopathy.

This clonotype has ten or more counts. The CDR3 DNA sequence: TGCAGTGCTAGGGATGCTACCGGAGGGAATCAGCCCCAGCATTTT. Amino acids: CSARDATGGNQPQHF. V is TRBV20-1 and J is TRBJ1-5; no clear D gene. This CDR3 contains 15 residues. Trimming took off 3 bases at V and 4 bases at J, with 16 bases between the two ends. Germline CDR1 DFQATT, CDR2 SNEGSKA (reference sequence).

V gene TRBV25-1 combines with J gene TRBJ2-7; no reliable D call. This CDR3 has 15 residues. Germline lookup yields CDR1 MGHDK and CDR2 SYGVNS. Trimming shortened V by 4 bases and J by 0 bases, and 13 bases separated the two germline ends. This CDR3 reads CASSARSELSYEQYF. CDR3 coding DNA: TGTGCCAGCAGTGCTCGATCCGAACTCTCCTACGAGCAGTACTTC.

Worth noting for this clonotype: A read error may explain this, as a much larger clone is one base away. CDR3 protein: CASSLGVSYGHTF. The CDR3 DNA reads as TGCGCCAGCAGCTTGGGGGTTTCCTATGGCCACACCTTC. This chain links TRBV5-1 with TRBJ1-2; D call uncertain. There are 13 residues in the CDR3. Germline V gene data show CDR1 as SGHRS and CDR2 as YFSETQ.

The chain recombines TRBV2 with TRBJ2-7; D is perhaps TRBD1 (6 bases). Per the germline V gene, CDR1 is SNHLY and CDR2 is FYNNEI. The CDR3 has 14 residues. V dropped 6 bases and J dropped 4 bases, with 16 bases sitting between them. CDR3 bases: TGTGCCAGCAGAACCTACCGGGACAAATACGAGCAGTACTTC. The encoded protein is CASRTYRDKYEQYF.

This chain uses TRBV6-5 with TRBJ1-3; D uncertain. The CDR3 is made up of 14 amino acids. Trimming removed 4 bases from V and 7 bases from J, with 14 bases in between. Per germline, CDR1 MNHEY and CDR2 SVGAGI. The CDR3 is CASSWGNIGNTIYF. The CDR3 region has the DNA TGTGCCAGCAGTTGGGGTAACATTGGGAACACCATATATTTT.

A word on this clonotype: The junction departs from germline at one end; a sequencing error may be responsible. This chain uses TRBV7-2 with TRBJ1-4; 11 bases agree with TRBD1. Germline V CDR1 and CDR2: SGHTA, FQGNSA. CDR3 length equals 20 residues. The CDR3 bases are TGCGCCAGCAGCCAACGGACAGGGGGCAGTTTAATCGCAACTAATGAAAAACTGTTTTTT. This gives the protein CASSQRTGGSLIATNEKLFF.

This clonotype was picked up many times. The DNA for the CDR3 is TGCGCCAGCAGTAGCCCTACAGGGGGCGAAGGCTATGGCTACACCTTC. Translated: CASSSPTGGEGYGYTF. The chain is built from TRBV10-2 and TRBJ1-2; 9 bases are shared with TRBD1. The CDR3 runs to 16 residues. The germline CDR1 and CDR2 sequences are WSHSY and SAAADI. V lost 5 bases, J lost 4 bases, and 11 bases stayed unmatched.

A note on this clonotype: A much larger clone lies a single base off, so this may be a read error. The CDR3 protein is CASSEETGTVHEKLFF. The CDR3 nucleotides are TGTGCCAGCAGTGAGGAGACAGGGACGGTTCATGAAAAACTGTTTTTT. V is TRBV25-1 and J is TRBJ1-4; TRBD1 aligns across 7 bases. Germline loops: CDR1 MGHDK, CDR2 SYGVNS. This CDR3 has 16 residues. V lost 3 bases to trimming and J lost 6 bases; unmatched junction nucleotides: 10.

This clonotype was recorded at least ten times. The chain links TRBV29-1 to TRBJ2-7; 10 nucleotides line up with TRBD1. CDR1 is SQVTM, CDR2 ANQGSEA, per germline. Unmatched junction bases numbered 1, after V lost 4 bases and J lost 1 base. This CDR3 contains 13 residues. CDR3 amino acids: CSVGDRGSYEQYF. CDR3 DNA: TGCAGCGTTGGGGACAGGGGATCCTACGAGCAGTACTTC.

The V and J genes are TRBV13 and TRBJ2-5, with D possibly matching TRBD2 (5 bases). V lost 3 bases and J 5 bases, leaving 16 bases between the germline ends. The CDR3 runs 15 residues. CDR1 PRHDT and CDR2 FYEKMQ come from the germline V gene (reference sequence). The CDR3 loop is CASSFEGPGEETQYF. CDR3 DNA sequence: TGTGCCAGCAGCTTCGAAGGGCCCGGGGAGGAGACCCAGTACTTC.

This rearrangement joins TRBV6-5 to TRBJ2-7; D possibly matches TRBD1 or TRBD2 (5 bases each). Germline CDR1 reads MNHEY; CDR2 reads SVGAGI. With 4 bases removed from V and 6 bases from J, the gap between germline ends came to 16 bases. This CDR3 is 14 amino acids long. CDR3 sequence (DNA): TGTGCCAGCAGTTTTCGGGGCAGACCCTCCGAGCAGTACTTC. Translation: CASSFRGRPSEQYF.